The entry below describes one T cell receptor (beta chain). Its antigen is as yet unknown. This sample was taken from a study of T-cell memory formation after mild COVID-19. Study-level information: The study found TCR clusters largely donor specific.

Study-level findings and limits: Clones contracting across day 15 to 85 had a balanced CD4/CD8 profile; later expanding clones leaned CD4+. That cross-reactive memory joined was suggested by some responding clones appearing in pre-infection memory.

Germline V gene lookup returns CDR1 LNHDA and CDR2 SQIVND (reference sequence). Between the trimmed V and J ends, which lost 3 bases and 2 bases, there was a span of 11 bases. The CDR3 is made up of 15 amino acids. TCRdb redid the calling of the 5' RACE reads with MiXCR, one entry per CDR3 protein. The sample has 210,000 or so distinct CDR3 sequences; around 27% are singletons. The specimen was PBMCs or a T cell subset sorted from them (not recorded which). This sequence joins TRBV19 and TRBJ2-1; D uncertain. This receptor was taken from an adult woman who had mild COVID-19 (a few samples of this study predate the infection). Cell type and time point are not known. CDR3 coding DNA: TGTGCCAGTAGTATCGAGCCCAGAACCTACAATGAGCAGTTCTTC. Translated: CASSIEPRTYNEQFF.